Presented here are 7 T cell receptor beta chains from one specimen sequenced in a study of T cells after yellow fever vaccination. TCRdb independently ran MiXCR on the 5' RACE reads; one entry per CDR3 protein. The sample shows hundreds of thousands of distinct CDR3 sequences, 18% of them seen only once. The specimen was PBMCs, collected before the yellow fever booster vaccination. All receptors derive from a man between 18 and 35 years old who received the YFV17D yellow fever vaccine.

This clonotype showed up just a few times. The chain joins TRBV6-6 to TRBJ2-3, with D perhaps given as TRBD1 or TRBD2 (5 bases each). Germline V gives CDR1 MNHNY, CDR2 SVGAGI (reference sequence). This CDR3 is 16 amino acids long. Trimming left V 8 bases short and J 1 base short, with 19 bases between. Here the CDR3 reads CASRVGVGVRTDTQYF. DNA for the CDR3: TGTGCCAGCCGCGTGGGGGTCGGGGTTCGCACAGATACGCAGTATTTT.

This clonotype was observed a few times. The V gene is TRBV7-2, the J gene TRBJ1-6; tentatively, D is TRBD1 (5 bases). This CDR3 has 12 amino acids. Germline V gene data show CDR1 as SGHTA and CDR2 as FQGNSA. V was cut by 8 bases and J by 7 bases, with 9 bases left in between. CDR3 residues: CASCQGNSPLHF. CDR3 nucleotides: TGTGCCAGCTGTCAGGGCAATTCACCCCTCCACTTT. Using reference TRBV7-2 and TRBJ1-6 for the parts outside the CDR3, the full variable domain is GAGVSQSPSNKVTEKGKDVELRCDPISGHTALYWYRQSLGQGLEFLIYFQGNSAPDKSGLPSDRFSAERTGGSVSTLTIQRTQQEDSAVYLCASCQGNSPLHFGNGTRLTVT.

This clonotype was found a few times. CDR3 in DNA: TGTGCCAGCAGTTTAGGCGCCAGGGGCGACGAGCAGTACTTC. Its protein is CASSLGARGDEQYF. V usage is TRBV27 and J usage is TRBJ2-7, with D possibly being TRBD1 (6 bases). The CDR3 loop spans 14 amino acids. Deletions cut 2 bases from V and 5 bases from J, with 13 bases between. Germline V gene sequence: CDR1 MNHEY, CDR2 SMNVEV (reference sequence).

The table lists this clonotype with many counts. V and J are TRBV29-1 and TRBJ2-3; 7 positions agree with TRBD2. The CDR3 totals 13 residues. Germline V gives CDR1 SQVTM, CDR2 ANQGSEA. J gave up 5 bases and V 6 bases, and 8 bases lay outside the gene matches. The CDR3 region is CSVRDWGGDTQYF. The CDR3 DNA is TGCAGCGTGCGCGACTGGGGGGGAGATACGCAGTATTTT.

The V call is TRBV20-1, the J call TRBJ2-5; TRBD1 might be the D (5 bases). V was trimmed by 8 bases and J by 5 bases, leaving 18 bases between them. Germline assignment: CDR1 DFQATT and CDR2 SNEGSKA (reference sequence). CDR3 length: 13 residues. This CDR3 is CSSGAGPGETQYF. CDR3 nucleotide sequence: TGCAGTAGTGGGGCAGGGCCAGGGGAGACCCAGTACTTC.

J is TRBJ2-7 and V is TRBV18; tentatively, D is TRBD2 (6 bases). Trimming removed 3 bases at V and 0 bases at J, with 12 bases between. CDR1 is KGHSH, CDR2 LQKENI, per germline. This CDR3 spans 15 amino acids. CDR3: CASSPLRENSYEQYF. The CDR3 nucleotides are TGTGCCAGCTCACCCCTCCGGGAGAACTCCTACGAGCAGTACTTC.

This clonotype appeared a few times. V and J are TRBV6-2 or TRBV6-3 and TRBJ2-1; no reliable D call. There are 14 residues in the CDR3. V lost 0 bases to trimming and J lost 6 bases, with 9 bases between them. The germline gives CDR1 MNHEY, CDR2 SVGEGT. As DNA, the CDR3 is TGTGCCAGCAGTTACTCCGACTTACGCAATGAGCAGTTCTTC. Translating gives CASSYSDLRNEQFF.